This TCR beta chain was captured in a study of response to subunit inactivated influenza vaccine. This clonotype showed up just a few times. The antigen is unknown. MiXCR, applied by TCRdb to the RT-PCR reads, yields one record per CDR3 protein. The table lists around 530,000 distinct CDR3 sequences, approximately 15% of them singletons. Points from the study as a whole: Authors suggested that a seasonal influenza vaccination recruits few new T cells each time.

CDR1 and CDR2 from the germline V gene are MNHNS and SASEGT. Deletions cut 10 bases from V and 3 bases from J, with 18 bases between. This CDR3 comprises 14 residues. J is TRBJ1-2 and V is TRBV6-1; D is perhaps TRBD1 (5 bases). The receptor was derived from a man aged 45 to 70 who received an inactivated influenza vaccine. This specimen was CD4+ T cells sorted from PBMCs, taken about 24 months after vaccination. The CDR3 region is CATSRLTRDYGYTF. The CDR3 DNA follows: TGTGCCACCTCACGCCTAACCAGGGACTATGGCTACACCTTC.